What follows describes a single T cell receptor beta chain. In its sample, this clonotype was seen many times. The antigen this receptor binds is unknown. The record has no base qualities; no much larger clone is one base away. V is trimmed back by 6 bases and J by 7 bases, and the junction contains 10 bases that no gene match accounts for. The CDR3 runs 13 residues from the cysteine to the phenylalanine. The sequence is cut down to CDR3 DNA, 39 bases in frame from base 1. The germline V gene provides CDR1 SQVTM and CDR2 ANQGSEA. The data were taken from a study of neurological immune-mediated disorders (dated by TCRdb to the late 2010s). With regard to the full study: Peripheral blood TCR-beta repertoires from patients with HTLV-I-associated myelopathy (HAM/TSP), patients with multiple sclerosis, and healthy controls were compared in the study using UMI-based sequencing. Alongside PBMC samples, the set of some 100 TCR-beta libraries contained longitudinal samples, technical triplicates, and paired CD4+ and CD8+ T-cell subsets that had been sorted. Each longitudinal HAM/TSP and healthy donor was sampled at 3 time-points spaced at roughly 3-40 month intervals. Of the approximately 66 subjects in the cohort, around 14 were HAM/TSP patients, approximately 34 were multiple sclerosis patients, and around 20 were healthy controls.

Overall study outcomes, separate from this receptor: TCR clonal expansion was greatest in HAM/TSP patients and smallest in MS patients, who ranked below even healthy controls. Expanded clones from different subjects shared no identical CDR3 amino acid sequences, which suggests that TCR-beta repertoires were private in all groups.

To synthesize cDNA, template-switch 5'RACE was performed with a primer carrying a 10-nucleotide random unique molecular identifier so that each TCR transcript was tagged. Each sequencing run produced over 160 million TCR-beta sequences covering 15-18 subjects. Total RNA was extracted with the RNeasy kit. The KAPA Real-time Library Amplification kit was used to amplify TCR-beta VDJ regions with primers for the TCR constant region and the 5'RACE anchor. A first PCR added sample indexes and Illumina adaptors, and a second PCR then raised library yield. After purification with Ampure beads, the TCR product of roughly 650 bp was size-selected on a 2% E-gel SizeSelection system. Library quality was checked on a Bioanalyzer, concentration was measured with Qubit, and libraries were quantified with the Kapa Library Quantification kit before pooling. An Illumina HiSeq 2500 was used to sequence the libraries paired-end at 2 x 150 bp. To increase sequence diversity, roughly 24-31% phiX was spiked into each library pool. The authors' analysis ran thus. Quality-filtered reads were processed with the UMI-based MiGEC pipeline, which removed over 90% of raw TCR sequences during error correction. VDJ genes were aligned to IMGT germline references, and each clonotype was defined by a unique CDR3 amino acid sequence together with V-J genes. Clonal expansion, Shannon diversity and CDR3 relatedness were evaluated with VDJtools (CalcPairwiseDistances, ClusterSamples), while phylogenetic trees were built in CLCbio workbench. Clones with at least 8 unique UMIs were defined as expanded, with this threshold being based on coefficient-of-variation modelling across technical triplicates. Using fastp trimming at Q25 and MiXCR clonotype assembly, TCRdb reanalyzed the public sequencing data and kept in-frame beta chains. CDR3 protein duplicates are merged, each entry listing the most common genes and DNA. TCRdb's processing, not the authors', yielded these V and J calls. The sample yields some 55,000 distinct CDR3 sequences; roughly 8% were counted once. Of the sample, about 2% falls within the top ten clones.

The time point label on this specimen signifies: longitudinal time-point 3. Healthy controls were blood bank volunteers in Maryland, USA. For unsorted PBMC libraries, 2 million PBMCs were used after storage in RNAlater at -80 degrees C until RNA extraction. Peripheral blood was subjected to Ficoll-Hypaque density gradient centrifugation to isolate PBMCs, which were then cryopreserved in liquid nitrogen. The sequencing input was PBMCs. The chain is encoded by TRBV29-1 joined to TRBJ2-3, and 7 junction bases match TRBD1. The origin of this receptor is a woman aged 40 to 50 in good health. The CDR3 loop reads CSVGQLGLNTQYF. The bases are TGCAGCGTGGGACAGTTGGGTTTAAATACGCAGTATTTT.